The 13 T cell receptor beta chains reported below all come from one sample, sequenced in a study of CD8+ T cells in alopecia areata. Documented treatment: oral pan-JAK inhibitor, 5-10 mg twice daily. After isolation, RNA underwent reverse transcription to generate cDNA as the sequencing template. Some clones are missing from TCRdb's copy, which holds only in-frame ones; the method was immunoSEQ multiplex PCR. The top ten clones hold 0.7% to 1% of a sample with under 200,000 clones, about 71% of them seen once. Source: CD4+ T cells sorted from blood, taken at week 4, from a patient treated with tofacitinib. Every receptor here comes from a human donor with alopecia areata.

The CDR3 DNA follows: TGTGCCAGCAGTGAATATGACGGGGGGGCCTTTAATGAGCAGTTCTTC. Translating it yields CASSEYDGGAFNEQFF. The chain combines TRBV25-1 with TRBJ2-1, with TRBD2 identical over 8 bases. CDR3 size: 16 residues. Germline trimming cut 0 bases from V and 7 bases from J; bases unmatched to any gene: 8. Germline CDR1 and CDR2: MGHDK and SYGVNS.

The V and J genes are TRBV2 and TRBJ1-2; no clear D gene. V was pared by 3 bases and J by 4 bases, with 6 bases between. Germline V gene lookup returns CDR1 SNHLY and CDR2 FYNNEI. There are 12 residues in the CDR3. The DNA of the CDR3 is TGTGCCAGCAGTGATCCGGCCTATGGCTACACCTTC. Translating it yields CASSDPAYGYTF.

This clone was observed a few times. The rearrangement links TRBV7-2 to TRBJ2-5; no definite D call. The V end was cut by 5 bases, the J end by 2 bases, with 15 bases between. Germline CDR1 reads SGHTA; CDR2 reads FQGNSA. The CDR3 runs 15 residues. CDR3 sequence: CASSPPGSFQETQYF. The CDR3 DNA follows: TGTGCCAGCAGCCCTCCGGGCTCTTTTCAAGAGACCCAGTACTTC.

The CDR3 DNA reads as TGCAGCGTAACAGGGCCCCGCATGAACACTGAAGCTTTCTTT. Its protein product is CSVTGPRMNTEAFF. The V gene is TRBV29-1, the J gene TRBJ1-1; maybe TRBD1 (6 bases). From germline, CDR1 is SQVTM and CDR2 ANQGSEA. The CDR3 consists of 14 residues. V lost 6 bases, J lost 0 bases, and 14 bases lay in between.

This sequence joins TRBV2 and TRBJ2-5, with 7 bases fitting TRBD1. The CDR3 is made up of 15 amino acids. The germline CDR1 and CDR2 sequences are SNHLY and FYNNEI. Unmatched junction bases numbered 6, after V lost 5 bases and J lost 0 bases. The CDR3 region is CASSRQGLYQETQYF. The CDR3 coding sequence is TGTGCCAGCAGTCGACAGGGCTTGTACCAAGAGACCCAGTACTTC.

CDR3 protein: CASSATGELFF. In nucleotides, the CDR3 is TGTGCCAGCAGCGCCACCGGGGAGCTGTTTTTT. This chain joins TRBV2 and TRBJ2-2; D uncertain. CDR1 and CDR2 from the germline V gene are SNHLY and FYNNEI. The CDR3 totals 11 residues. V was shortened by 6 bases and J by 4 bases, with 3 bases between the two germline ends.

This sequence joins TRBV30 and TRBJ2-5; D is unclear. Germline CDR1 reads GTSNPN; CDR2 reads SVGIG (reference sequence). Between the trimmed V and J ends, which lost 2 bases and 3 bases, there was a span of 7 bases. The CDR3 spans 12 residues. This CDR3 reads CAWSLGKETQYF. The CDR3 DNA sequence: TGTGCCTGGAGTCTGGGTAAAGAGACCCAGTACTTC. The variable domain in full, with the rest retrieved from reference TRBV30 and TRBJ2-5, is SQTIHQWPATLVQPVGSPLSLECTVEGTSNPNLYWYRQAAGRGLQLLFYSVGIGQISSEVPQNLSASRPQDRQFILSSKKLLLSDSGFYLCAWSLGKETQYFGPGTRLLVL.

This clone was observed once. The chain combines TRBV4-3 with TRBJ2-5, with TRBD2 matching 11 bases. The germline gives CDR1 LGHNA, CDR2 YSLEER. The CDR3 runs to 16 residues. After removal of 5 bases from V and 0 bases from J, the junction contained 5 bases not matched to a gene. As DNA, the CDR3 is TGCGCCAGCAGCTCTCGACTAGCGGGGAACCAAGAGACCCAGTACTTC. The encoded protein is CASSSRLAGNQETQYF.

This chain uses TRBV30 with TRBJ2-2; D is perhaps TRBD2 (5 bases). Trimming removed 0 bases at V and 6 bases at J, with 8 bases between. The CDR3 has 13 amino acids. Germline V CDR1 and CDR2: GTSNPN, SVGIG (reference sequence). CDR3 sequence: CAWSVAAAGELFF. The CDR3 bases are TGTGCCTGGAGTGTTGCAGCGGCCGGGGAGCTGTTTTTT.

The gene calls are TRBV5-1 and TRBJ2-5; no firm D call. In germline, CDR1 is SGHRS, CDR2 YFSETQ. The CDR3 has 11 amino acids. V was pared by 2 bases and J by 5 bases, with 4 bases between. The CDR3 protein is CASSFKETQYF. For the CDR3, the DNA is TGCGCCAGCAGCTTTAAGGAGACCCAGTACTTC.

This rearrangement joins TRBV30 to TRBJ1-6, with TRBD1 matching over 7 bases. CDR3 length: 17 amino acids. In germline, CDR1 is GTSNPN, CDR2 SVGIG (reference sequence). After removal of 4 bases from V and 0 bases from J, the junction contained 9 bases not matched to a gene. This CDR3 is CAWTGTAASSYNSPLHF. The CDR3 DNA follows: TGTGCCTGGACCGGGACAGCCGCCAGCTCCTATAATTCACCCCTCCACTTT.

For this clone: Other DNA sequences in the sample encode the same CDR3. This chain joins TRBV18 and TRBJ1-2; D is undetermined. CDR3 length equals 13 residues. The germline gives CDR1 KGHSH, CDR2 LQKENI. Trimming took off 3 bases at V and 1 base at J, with 6 bases between the two ends. The CDR3 reads CASSPELNYGYTF. The DNA of the CDR3 is TGTGCCAGCTCACCGGAGCTTAACTATGGCTACACCTTC.

This clone came up a few times. The chain joins TRBV7-9 to TRBJ2-5, with 7 bases matching TRBD2. J was trimmed by 5 bases and V by 7 bases; bases with no gene match: 16. CDR3 length equals 16 residues. Germline values: CDR1 SEHNR, CDR2 FQNEAQ (reference sequence). The CDR3 region is CASKSSGGTRGETQYF. The CDR3 coding sequence is TGTGCCAGCAAATCGTCCGGGGGGACTCGAGGGGAGACCCAGTACTTC. The full variable domain, completed using reference TRBV7-9 and TRBJ2-5, is DTGVSQNPRHKITKRGQNVTFRCDPISEHNRLYWYRQTLGQGPEFLTYFQNEAQLEKSRLLSDRFSAERPKGSFSTLEIQRTEQGDSAMYLCASKSSGGTRGETQYFGPGTRLLVL.